This T cell receptor (beta chain) was identified during a study of blood T cell repertoires in COVID-19. The overall study: Spain, Italy and the United States supplied samples that represented acute and convalescent COVID-19. The analysed material was cDNA or gDNA that came from T cells, B-cell-depleted T cells, or PBMCs.

Original analysis: Counts of nucleated cells, estimated from reference gene primer amplification, were obtained. TCRdb's table, derived via immunoSEQ multiplex PCR, lists solely in-frame clones and lacks some. V and J calls and clone size are given by that table; D and trimming were obtained from the DNA. The data show more than 95,000 clones, about nine tenths seen once. The germline V gene encodes CDR1 SGHTA and CDR2 FQGNSA. This CDR3 contains 14 residues. Trimming cost V 8 bases and J 6 bases; bases outside gene matches: 9. The V and J genes are TRBV7-2 and TRBJ1-4, with 7 nucleotides matching TRBD1. Sequenced material: peripheral blood. This receptor was identified in a man aged 50-60 years with acute or convalescent COVID-19. Here the CDR3 reads CASSRQGAYEKLFF. The CDR3 bases are TGTGCCAGCTCTCGACAGGGAGCGTATGAAAAACTGTTTTTT.